A selection of T cell receptor beta chains follows, all from one sample in a study of T cells after yellow fever vaccination. TCRdb itself ran the 5' RACE reads through MiXCR, one entry per CDR3 protein. Here the sample spans some 300,000 distinct CDR3 sequences, 7.5% to 9% being singletons. The sequenced sample was CD4+ T cells sorted from PBMCs, obtained 5 days after the yellow fever booster vaccination. The receptors originated from a man aged 18 to 30 who received the YFV17D yellow fever vaccine. CDR3s include the opening cysteine and the closing phenylalanine or tryptophan. The order of the fields is clone size, D gene, J gene, V gene, CDR3 DNA, CDR3 protein. D genes are given only for firm matches. A clone size is listed for some rows: how often the clone was seen (once, few, many), or a class if it is expanded.

>-|TRBD1|TRBJ1-6|TRBV6-2/TRBV6-3
TGTGCCAGCAGTTCCCCCGGGACAGGGACTTCACCCCTCCACTTT
CASSSPGTGTSPLHF
>few|-|TRBJ1-3|TRBV12-3/TRBV12-4
TGTGCCAGCACCCTCGGGGGCGAGTATAGCACCATATATTTT
CASTLGGEYSTIYF
>few|-|TRBJ1-1|TRBV12-3/TRBV12-4
TGTGCCAGCGTAGATGCGAACACTGAAGCTTTCTTT
CASVDANTEAFF
>-|TRBD2|TRBJ2-3|TRBV29-1
TGCAGCGTTGAGAATAGCGGGGACCAGGGTACGCAGTATTTT
CSVENSGDQGTQYF
>-|-|TRBJ2-5|TRBV28
TGTGCCAGTAGGACAGGCGGGAGAGAGACCCAGTACTTC
CASRTGGRETQYF
>many|-|TRBJ2-1|TRBV2
TGTGCCAGCAGGGGTGGGTTCCTCTCCTACAATGAGCAGTTCTTC
CASRGGFLSYNEQFF
>few|-|TRBJ2-7|TRBV7-2
TGTGCCAGCAGCTTACCCCAGTTGGACGAGCAGTACTTC
CASSLPQLDEQYF
>-|-|TRBJ2-4|TRBV3-1
TGTGCCAGCAGCCAAGTAGGTATTTCGGCCAAAAACATTCAGTACTTC
CASSQVGISAKNIQYF
>-|TRBD1|TRBJ2-1|TRBV6-5
TGTGCCAGCAGTTACTCTGGACAGGGGTCCGACAATGAGCAGTTCTTC
CASSYSGQGSDNEQFF
>many|TRBD1|TRBJ2-7|TRBV4-3
TGCGCCAGCAGCCCGGGACAGGGCAACGAGCAGTACTTC
CASSPGQGNEQYF
>-|TRBD1|TRBJ2-2|TRBV4-2
TGTGCCAGCAGCCTCGAGGGACAGGGGACTCCCGAGCTGTTTTTT
CASSLEGQGTPELFF
>-|TRBD2|TRBJ2-1|TRBV30
TGTGCCTGGAGTCAGGGACTAAGGGATGAGCAGTTCTTC
CAWSQGLRDEQFF
>few|-|TRBJ1-3|TRBV28
TGTGCCAGCCACGGGACGGACTCTGGAAACACCATATATTTT
CASHGTDSGNTIYF
>-|TRBD1|TRBJ2-7|TRBV18
TGTGCCAGCTCACCTCCGGGACAGGGACGTTCCGAGCAGTACTTC
CASSPPGQGRSEQYF
>few|-|TRBJ1-1|TRBV7-9
TGTGCCAGCAGCTTAGTCGCGGGGTTCACTGAAGCTTTCTTT
CASSLVAGFTEAFF
>few|TRBD1|TRBJ2-4|TRBV29-1
TGCAGCGGACAGGGTGCTACGAACATTCAGTACTTC
CSGQGATNIQYF
>many|-|TRBJ2-3|TRBV7-2
TGTGCCAGCAGCTTAAATCGACAAAGCGGTACGCAGTATTTT
CASSLNRQSGTQYF
>-|-|TRBJ1-5|TRBV7-9
TGTGCCAGCAGCTTATATGTAAGGGGCCTCAATCAGCCCCAGCATTTT
CASSLYVRGLNQPQHF
>-|TRBD2|TRBJ2-3|TRBV20-1
TGCAGTGTCGAGCGGGGGTCCCCAGATACGCAGTATTTT
CSVERGSPDTQYF
>-|-|TRBJ1-1|TRBV12-3/TRBV12-4
TGTGCCAGCAGGAAAAACAGGGTTGGCGACACTGAAGCTTTCTTT
CASRKNRVGDTEAFF
>-|-|TRBJ2-7|TRBV30
TGTGCCTGGAGTGCCCTCCACGAGCAGTACTTC
CAWSALHEQYF
>-|-|TRBJ1-2|TRBV30
TGTGCCTGGAGTGTGCAGGGGACCGCCAGGGACACCTTC
CAWSVQGTARDTF
>many|-|TRBJ2-4|TRBV7-2
TGTGCCAGCAGCTTAGCAGGCCCTCGGGACATTCAGTACTTC
CASSLAGPRDIQYF
>few|TRBD2|TRBJ2-1|TRBV5-6
TGTGCCAGCAGCCGTGCGACTAGCGGGGGCTATGAGCAGTTCTTC
CASSRATSGGYEQFF
>few|-|TRBJ1-5|TRBV27
TGTGCCAGCAGTTTAAAGAGGGGGGGTCAGCCCCAGCATTTT
CASSLKRGGQPQHF
>few|-|TRBJ2-3|TRBV6-1
TGTGCCAGCAGTGCAAGACAGAGTCTACCCCGCGTTACGCAGTATTTT
CASSARQSLPRVTQYF
>few|-|TRBJ1-6|TRBV6-2/TRBV6-3
TGTGCCAGCAGTTACTACGGGGGAGCACCCCTCCACTTT
CASSYYGGAPLHF
>-|-|TRBJ1-1|TRBV20-1
TGCAGTGCCGGAGATAGTTTCTTT
CSAGDSFF
>few|-|TRBJ1-3|TRBV5-1
TGCGCCAGCAGCTTGCGGGCAGGAAACACCATATATTTT
CASSLRAGNTIYF
>few|-|TRBJ1-2|TRBV7-9
TGTGCCAGCAGCCCCGCGTCGTGGGTTTACACCTTC
CASSPASWVYTF
>-|TRBD1|TRBJ1-1|TRBV9
TGTGCCAGCAGCGACCCCGGGACAGGGGGCAACACTGAAGCTTTCTTT
CASSDPGTGGNTEAFF
>many|-|TRBJ1-4|TRBV4-3
TGCGCCAGCAGCCAAGAATATAGGACTAATGAAAAACTGTTTTTT
CASSQEYRTNEKLFF
>-|-|TRBJ1-4|TRBV28
TGTGCCAGCAGTTCCCCTGTTGCAACTAATGAAAAACTGTTTTTT
CASSSPVATNEKLFF
>-|-|TRBJ2-2|TRBV5-1
TGCGCCAGCTCCTTCGTCGGGGAGAACACCGGGGAGCTGTTTTTT
CASSFVGENTGELFF
>-|-|TRBJ2-5|TRBV6-2/TRBV6-3
TGTGCCAGCAGTCGTCACACGGACGCAGCGGCCCAGTACTTC
CASSRHTDAAAQYF
>many|-|TRBJ2-3|TRBV10-3
TGTGCCATCAGTGAGTCGAGGCGGGGCACAGATACGCAGTATTTT
CAISESRRGTDTQYF
>many|-|TRBJ2-2|TRBV12-3/TRBV12-4
TGTGCCAGCAGCCCCTCAGTGAACACCGGGGAGCTGTTTTTT
CASSPSVNTGELFF
>few|-|TRBJ2-5|TRBV12-3/TRBV12-4
TGTGCCAGCAGTTTGAGAATAGCCGTAGAGACCCAGTACTTC
CASSLRIAVETQYF
>few|-|TRBJ2-3|TRBV13
TGTGCCAGCAGCTTAGAGGGCTCGACAGGGAGGGCCACAGATACGCAGTATTTT
CASSLEGSTGRATDTQYF
>many|-|TRBJ2-2|TRBV11-3
TGTGCCAGCAGCCCCTCCCCGAGGGCCGGCGGGGAGCTGTTTTTT
CASSPSPRAGGELFF
>-|TRBD1|TRBJ1-2|TRBV6-2/TRBV6-3
TGTGCCAGCAGCAGACCCGGGACAGGGCACTTCTATGGCTACACCTTC
CASSRPGTGHFYGYTF
>many|-|TRBJ1-3|TRBV12-3/TRBV12-4
TGTGCCAGCAGTTTGAATGGGCTTGGAAACACCATATATTTT
CASSLNGLGNTIYF
>few|-|TRBJ1-6|TRBV12-3/TRBV12-4
TGTGCCAGCAGCCCCCAGACAGTTTCACCCCTCCACTTT
CASSPQTVSPLHF